This entry concerns a single T cell receptor beta chain. The sample belongs to a study of tumor-infiltrating lymphocytes in oesophageal squamous cell carcinoma. This CDR3 has 14 residues. In germline, CDR1 is SGHNT, CDR2 YYREEE (reference sequence). Losses at the gene ends were 4 bases for V and 5 bases for J; bases not matched to a gene: 9. TCRdb reprocessed the PCR reads via MiXCR and lists one record per CDR3 protein. The sample records 9,900 or so distinct CDR3 sequences, about 54% being singletons. Material: esophageal tumor tissue. This chain joins TRBV5-4 and TRBJ2-7; 7 bases line up with TRBD1. This sequence originates from a female donor with esophageal squamous cell carcinoma. CDR3 amino acids: CASSGKTGNDEQYF. The CDR3 nucleotides are TGTGCCAGCAGCGGAAAGACAGGGAACGACGAGCAGTACTTC.